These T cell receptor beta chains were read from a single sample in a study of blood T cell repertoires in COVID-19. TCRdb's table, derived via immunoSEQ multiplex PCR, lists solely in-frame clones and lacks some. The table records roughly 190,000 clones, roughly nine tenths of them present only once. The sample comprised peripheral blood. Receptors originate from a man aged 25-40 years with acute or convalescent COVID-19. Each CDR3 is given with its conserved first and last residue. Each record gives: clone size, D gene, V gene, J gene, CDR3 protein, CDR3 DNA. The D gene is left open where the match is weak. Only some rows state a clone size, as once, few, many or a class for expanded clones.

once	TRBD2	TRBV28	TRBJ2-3	CASSGRAGGFSTDTQYF	TGTGCCAGCAGCGGTCGAGCGGGGGGCTTCAGCACAGATACGCAGTATTTT
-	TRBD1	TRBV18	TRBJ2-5	CASSPIQGSQETQYF	TGTGCCAGCTCACCTATACAGGGGTCCCAAGAGACCCAGTACTTC
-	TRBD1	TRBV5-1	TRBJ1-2	CASTEDRATYGYTF	TGCGCCAGCACTGAGGACAGGGCTACCTATGGCTACACCTTC
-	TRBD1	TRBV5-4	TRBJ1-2	CASRPGQGYGYTF	TGTGCCAGCAGACCGGGACAGGGCTATGGCTACACCTTC
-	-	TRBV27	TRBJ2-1	CASSPGATNEQFF	TGTGCCAGCAGTCCAGGGGCTACCAATGAGCAGTTCTTC
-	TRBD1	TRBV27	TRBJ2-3	CASSGGQGRTDTQYF	TGTGCCAGCAGTGGAGGACAGGGAAGGACAGATACGCAGTATTTT
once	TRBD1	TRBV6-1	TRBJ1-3	CASSEWDRATIYF	TGTGCCAGCAGTGAATGGGACAGGGCCACCATATATTTT
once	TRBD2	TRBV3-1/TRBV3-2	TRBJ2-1	CASSPGVTSGGLGQFF	TGTGCCAGCAGCCCCGGGGTGACTAGCGGGGGTCTCGGGCAGTTCTTC
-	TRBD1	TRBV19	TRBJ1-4	CASSTKSRGRVNEKLFF	TGTGCCAGTAGTACAAAGTCGAGGGGGCGAGTTAATGAAAAACTGTTTTTT
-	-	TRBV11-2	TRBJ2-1	CASSFIRLGRAGSEQFF	TGTGCCAGCAGCTTCATAAGGTTGGGACGCGCGGGGAGTGAGCAGTTCTTC
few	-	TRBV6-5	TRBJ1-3	CASSTGPHSGNTIYF	TGTGCCAGCAGCACAGGGCCCCACTCTGGAAACACCATATATTTT
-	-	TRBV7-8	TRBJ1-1	CASSFKAAWTMNTEAFF	TGTGCCAGCAGCTTTAAAGCGGCCTGGACGATGAACACTGAAGCTTTCTTT
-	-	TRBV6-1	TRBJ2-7	CASSDPREYEQYF	TGTGCCAGCAGTGATCCTAGAGAATACGAGCAGTACTTC
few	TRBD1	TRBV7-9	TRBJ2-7	CASSPRDRGSDEQYF	TGTGCCAGCAGCCCCCGGGACAGGGGATCCGACGAGCAGTACTTC
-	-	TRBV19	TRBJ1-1	CASSGSGQGLGEAFF	TGTGCCAGTAGTGGGTCGGGGCAGGGACTGGGTGAAGCTTTCTTT
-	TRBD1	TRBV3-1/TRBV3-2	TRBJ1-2	CASSQGGTGQYGYTF	TGTGCCAGCAGTCAAGGGGGGACAGGGCAATATGGCTACACCTTC
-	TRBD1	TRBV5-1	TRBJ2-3	CASSAGTGAGSDTQYF	TGCGCCAGCAGCGCGGGGACAGGGGCTGGCTCAGATACGCAGTATTTT